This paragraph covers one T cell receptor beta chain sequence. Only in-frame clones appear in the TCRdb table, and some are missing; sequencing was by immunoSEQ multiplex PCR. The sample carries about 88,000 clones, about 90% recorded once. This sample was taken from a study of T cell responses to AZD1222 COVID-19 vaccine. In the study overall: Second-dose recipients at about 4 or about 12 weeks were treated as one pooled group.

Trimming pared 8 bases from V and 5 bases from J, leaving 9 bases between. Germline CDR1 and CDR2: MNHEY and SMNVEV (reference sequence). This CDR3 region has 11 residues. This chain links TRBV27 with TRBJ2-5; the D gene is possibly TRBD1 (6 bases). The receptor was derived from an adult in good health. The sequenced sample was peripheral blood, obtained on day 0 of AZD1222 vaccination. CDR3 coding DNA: TGTGCCAGCGGGCAGGGGGAGACCCAGTACTTC. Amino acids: CASGQGETQYF.